These 10 T cell receptor beta chains originate from one sample sequenced in a study of CD8 T cells in ankylosing spondylitis. TCRdb reprocessed the 5' RACE reads via MiXCR and lists one record per CDR3 protein. The sample has about 150,000 distinct CDR3 sequences, 25% to 35% seen once. Material: synovial fluid, either unsorted or a sorted T cell fraction (not recorded which). These receptors were taken from a male donor with ankylosing spondylitis.

The CDR3 protein is CATSSGYSGANVLTF. DNA for the CDR3: TGTGCCACCAGCAGCGGTTACTCTGGGGCCAACGTCCTGACTTTC. The V gene is TRBV15, the J gene TRBJ2-6; D is ambiguous. Germline-derived CDR1 and CDR2 are LNHNV and YYDKDF (reference sequence). The length of the CDR3 is 15 residues. Trimming took off 3 bases at V and 0 bases at J, with 6 bases between the two ends.

V usage is TRBV18 and J usage is TRBJ2-1, with 8 bases that match TRBD2. The germline CDR1 and CDR2 sequences are KGHSH and LQKENI. This CDR3 is built from 16 residues. Trimming cost V 3 bases and J 5 bases; bases outside gene matches: 9. The CDR3 protein is CASSPAGAGENNEQFF. The CDR3, as DNA: TGTGCCAGCTCACCCGCGGGAGCGGGGGAGAACAATGAGCAGTTCTTC.

This clonotype was observed a few times. The V gene is TRBV9, the J gene TRBJ1-1; the match to TRBD1 covers 8 bases. The germline V gene has CDR1 SGDLS and CDR2 YYNGEE. The CDR3 runs 15 residues. V lost 2 bases to trimming and J lost 4 bases; unmatched junction nucleotides: 7. CDR3 DNA sequence: TGTGCCAGCAGCGTCGGACAGGGTTTGAGCACTGAAGCTTTCTTT. Protein product: CASSVGQGLSTEAFF.

This clonotype has more than one count but fewer than ten. The genes are TRBV2 and TRBJ2-5; 8 bases fit TRBD2. With 7 bases clipped from V and 2 bases from J, the junction kept 15 bases outside the gene matches. The CDR3 loop spans 17 amino acids. Germline V gene lookup returns CDR1 SNHLY and CDR2 FYNNEI. CDR3 protein: CASTIPGTTSGQETQYF. Here the CDR3 DNA reads TGTGCCAGCACGATCCCAGGAACTACTAGCGGACAAGAGACCCAGTACTTC. The full variable domain, completed using reference TRBV2 and TRBJ2-5, is EPEVTQTPSHQVTQMGQEVILRCVPISNHLYFYWYRQILGQKVEFLVSFYNNEISEKSEIFDDQFSVERPDGSNFTLKIRSTKLEDSAMYFCASTIPGTTSGQETQYFGPGTRLLVL.

The rearrangement joins TRBV4-2 to TRBJ2-1; 10 bases align to TRBD2. Per germline, CDR1 LGHNA and CDR2 YNFKEQ. V dropped 2 bases and J dropped 0; count of bases not matched to a gene: 10. The CDR3 totals 19 residues. The chain's CDR3 is CASSQRTSGTFRSYNEQFF. The CDR3, as DNA: TGTGCCAGCAGCCAACGGACTAGCGGTACCTTCCGCTCCTACAATGAGCAGTTCTTC.

The chain combines TRBV5-1 with TRBJ2-1; the match to TRBD1 covers 7 bases. CDR3 length: 16 residues. The junction had 9 bases not matched to a gene; V was cut back by 4 bases and J by 2 bases. Germline V gives CDR1 SGHRS, CDR2 YFSETQ. The CDR3 sequence is CASSAAQGITYNEQFF. In DNA, the CDR3 is TGCGCCAGCAGCGCTGCACAGGGGATAACCTACAATGAGCAGTTCTTC.

The chain carries TRBV12-3 or TRBV12-4 and TRBJ1-4; D is possibly TRBD1 (5 bases). This CDR3 is 14 amino acids long. Trimming cost V 5 bases and J 8 bases, with 15 bases left between them. CDR3 coding DNA: TGTGCCAGCAGTCTGACAGCGGGAAGGGAAAAACTGTTTTTT. Its translation is CASSLTAGREKLFF.

This chain joins TRBV2 and TRBJ1-2, with D unresolved. The CDR3 totals 14 residues. The V and J ends lost 1 base and 4 bases respectively, with 10 bases between them. CDR1 and CDR2 (germline): SNHLY, FYNNEI. For the CDR3, the DNA is TGTGCCAGCAGTGAAGAAGGGTTTGGCTATGGCTACACCTTC. It translates to CASSEEGFGYGYTF. The entire variable domain, with the rest obtained from reference TRBV2 and TRBJ1-2, is as follows: EPEVTQTPSHQVTQMGQEVILRCVPISNHLYFYWYRQILGQKVEFLVSFYNNEISEKSEIFDDQFSVERPDGSNFTLKIRSTKLEDSAMYFCASSEEGFGYGYTFGSGTRLTVV.

This clonotype was found a few times. The chain uses TRBV12-3 or TRBV12-4 and TRBJ1-3; 7 bases align to TRBD1. The CDR3 loop spans 12 amino acids. The V and J ends lost 4 bases and 14 bases, in that order; junction bases with no gene match: 8. The CDR3 region is CASSSPPGQLYF. CDR3 coding DNA: TGTGCCAGCAGTTCCCCCCCGGGACAGCTATATTTT.

The V and J genes are TRBV20-1 and TRBJ2-1; 7 bases line up with TRBD1. Germline V gives CDR1 DFQATT, CDR2 SNEGSKA (reference sequence). This CDR3 region has 13 residues. After removal of 8 bases from V and 2 bases from J, the junction contained 6 bases not matched to a gene. The CDR3 nucleotides read TGCAGTAAACCCCAGGGGGCCTACAATGAGCAGTTCTTC. Protein: CSKPQGAYNEQFF.